These T cell receptor beta chains were read from a single sample in a study of T cells in Graves' hyperthyroidism and ophthalmopathy. TCRdb re-derived calls from the multiplex PCR reads in MiXCR, one entry per CDR3 protein. The data show about 560,000 distinct CDR3 sequences, with around 16% seen just once and 6.5% to 8% held by the top ten. The sample taken for sequencing was blood. These receptors were taken from a woman aged 25-40 years with Graves' hyperthyroidism. The CDR3 runs from the conserved cysteine through the conserved F or W.

v_call,j_call,cdr3_aa
TRBV6-1,TRBJ2-5,CASSWTTQETQYF
TRBV12-5,TRBJ2-7,CASGLLGGKTYEQYF
TRBV19,TRBJ2-1,CASSIDQGSSYNEQFF
TRBV6-6,TRBJ2-3,CASSYSIWRLAGVTDTQYF
TRBV6-1,TRBJ1-1,CASSPQVGQRGTMNTEAFF
TRBV7-2,TRBJ1-3,CASSWGSESTIYF
TRBV12-3/TRBV12-4,TRBJ1-2,CASSPRGGYGYIF
TRBV6-2/TRBV6-3,TRBJ2-1,CASSYLRNLGEQFF
TRBV3-1,TRBJ2-1,CASSQDLELAGYNEQFF
TRBV19,TRBJ2-2,CASMGGGELFF
TRBV11-2,TRBJ2-2,CASSLYRATGELFF
TRBV27,TRBJ2-7,CASSSLGQGTFEQYF
TRBV24-1,TRBJ2-1,CATSDIRQGGNEQFF
TRBV6-5,TRBJ2-3,CASSYSRIAVSTDTQYF
TRBV19,TRBJ2-7,CASSQEWEQYF
TRBV20-1,TRBJ1-4,CSARETGQGEKLFF
TRBV6-1,TRBJ1-5,CASNPVGGNQPQHF
TRBV12-3/TRBV12-4,TRBJ2-3,CASTPQGLLTDTQYF
TRBV18,TRBJ2-1,CASSLSDEQFF
TRBV9,TRBJ2-7,CASSVAQRGGEQYF
TRBV28,TRBJ1-2,CASRSGGGSYGYTF
TRBV10-3,TRBJ2-3,CAISESTSTDTDTQYF
TRBV27,TRBJ2-7,CASSPYRGNDEQYF
TRBV5-1,TRBJ2-7,CASSLAGQGLYEQYF
TRBV28,TRBJ1-3,CASSFKGAAGNTIYF
TRBV12-3/TRBV12-4,TRBJ2-1,CASSLGPGAGGSYNEQFF
TRBV7-9,TRBJ2-2,CASSSPPGTLTSGRIPGELFF
TRBV7-3,TRBJ2-2,CASSRDTNTGELFF
TRBV12-3/TRBV12-4,TRBJ1-6,CASSSIRRGQGSNSPLHF
TRBV20-1,TRBJ1-2,CSARRYRDRGHGYTF
TRBV29-1,TRBJ2-2,CSVEIGPNTGELFF
TRBV12-5,TRBJ2-1,CASGLVGLTSGRNEQFF
TRBV20-1,TRBJ2-3,CSATISRGSTDTQYF
TRBV28,TRBJ1-5,CASSETVSIRQPQHF
TRBV7-2,TRBJ2-7,CASSVGPMRAYEQYF
TRBV13,TRBJ2-1,CASSHSPGPTNEQFF
TRBV6-1,TRBJ1-4,CASTLTALDSNEKLFF
TRBV20-1,TRBJ2-2,CSAASGQGSTGELFF